This passage covers 2 T cell receptor beta chains from one sample sequenced in a study of cytomegalovirus exposure and HLA in healthy donors. The PCR had 60 Vbeta and 13 Jbeta primers. Clones were sequenced by immunoSEQ multiplex PCR, and TCRdb holds only the in-frame ones, with some missing. This specimen shows under 200,000 clones; the ten leading clones hold 2.1%. The sequencing sample was made of PBMCs. All receptors derive from a man aged 30 to 45 in good health and CMV-seronegative.

The genes are TRBV7-3 and TRBJ2-1, with 7 bases aligning to TRBD2. V lost 4 bases and J lost 10; bases outside the gene matches: 7. This CDR3 contains 13 residues. Germline CDR1 reads SGHTA; CDR2 reads FQGTGA. In nucleotides, the CDR3 is TGTGCCAGCAGCTCCGCGGGAGTCGGCGAGCAGTTCTTC. Translating gives CASSSAGVGEQFF.

The J gene is TRBJ2-1, the V gene TRBV6-5; the match to TRBD2 covers 11 bases. Looked up from germline, CDR1 is MNHEY and CDR2 is SVGAGI. This CDR3 is built from 15 residues. The ends lost 7 bases at V and 5 bases at J; junction bases unmatched: 7. CDR3 in amino acids: CASNVGTSGHNEQFF. CDR3 nucleotides: TGTGCCAGCAATGTAGGGACTAGCGGCCACAATGAGCAGTTCTTC.